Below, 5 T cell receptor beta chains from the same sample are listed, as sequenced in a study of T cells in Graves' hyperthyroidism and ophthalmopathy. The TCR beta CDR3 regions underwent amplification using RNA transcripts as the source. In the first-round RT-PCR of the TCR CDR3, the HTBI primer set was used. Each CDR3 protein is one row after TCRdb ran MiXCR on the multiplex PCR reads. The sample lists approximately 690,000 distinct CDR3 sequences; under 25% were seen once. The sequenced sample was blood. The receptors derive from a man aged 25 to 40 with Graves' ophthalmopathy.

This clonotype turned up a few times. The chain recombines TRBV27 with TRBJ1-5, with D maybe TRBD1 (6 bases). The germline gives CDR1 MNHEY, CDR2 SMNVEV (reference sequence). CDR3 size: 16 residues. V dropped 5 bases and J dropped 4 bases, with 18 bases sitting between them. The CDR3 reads CASSQTGRLLNQPQHF. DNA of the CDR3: TGTGCCAGCAGTCAAACAGGGCGTCTCCTGAATCAGCCCCAGCATTTT.

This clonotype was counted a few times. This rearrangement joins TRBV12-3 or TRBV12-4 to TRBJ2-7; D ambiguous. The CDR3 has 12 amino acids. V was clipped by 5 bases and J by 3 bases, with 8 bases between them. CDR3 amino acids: CASSRKVYEQYF. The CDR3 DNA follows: TGTGCCAGCAGTCGAAAAGTCTACGAGCAGTACTTC.

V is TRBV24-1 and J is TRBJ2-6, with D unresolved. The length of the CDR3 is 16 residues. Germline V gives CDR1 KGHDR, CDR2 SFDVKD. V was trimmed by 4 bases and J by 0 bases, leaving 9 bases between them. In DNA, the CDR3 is TGTGCCACCAGTGACGATGGCAGCTCTGGGGCCAACGTCCTGACTTTC. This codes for CATSDDGSSGANVLTF.

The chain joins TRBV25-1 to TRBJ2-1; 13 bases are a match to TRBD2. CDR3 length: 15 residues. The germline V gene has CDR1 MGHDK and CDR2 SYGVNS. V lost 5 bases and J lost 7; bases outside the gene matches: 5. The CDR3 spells CASSRTSGSRNEQFF. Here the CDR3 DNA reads TGTGCCAGCAGTCGGACTAGCGGGAGTAGGAATGAGCAGTTCTTC.

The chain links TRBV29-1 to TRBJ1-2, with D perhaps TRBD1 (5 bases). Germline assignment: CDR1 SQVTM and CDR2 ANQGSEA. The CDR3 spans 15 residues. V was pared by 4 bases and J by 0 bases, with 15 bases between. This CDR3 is CSVATAYEANYGYTF. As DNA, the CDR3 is TGCAGCGTTGCGACAGCGTACGAAGCTAACTATGGCTACACCTTC.